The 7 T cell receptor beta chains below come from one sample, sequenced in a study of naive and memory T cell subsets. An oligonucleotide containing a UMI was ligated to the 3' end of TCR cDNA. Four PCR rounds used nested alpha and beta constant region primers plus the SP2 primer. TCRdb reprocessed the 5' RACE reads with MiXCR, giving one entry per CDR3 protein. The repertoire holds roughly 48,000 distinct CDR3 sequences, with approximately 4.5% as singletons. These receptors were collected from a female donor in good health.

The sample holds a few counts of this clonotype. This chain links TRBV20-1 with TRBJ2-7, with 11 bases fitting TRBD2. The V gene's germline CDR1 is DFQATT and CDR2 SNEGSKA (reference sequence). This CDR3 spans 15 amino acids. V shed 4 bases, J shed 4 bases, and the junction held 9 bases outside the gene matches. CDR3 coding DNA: TGCAGTGCTATGCCCACTAGCGGGAGTTCGTACGAGCAGTACTTC. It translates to CSAMPTSGSSYEQYF.

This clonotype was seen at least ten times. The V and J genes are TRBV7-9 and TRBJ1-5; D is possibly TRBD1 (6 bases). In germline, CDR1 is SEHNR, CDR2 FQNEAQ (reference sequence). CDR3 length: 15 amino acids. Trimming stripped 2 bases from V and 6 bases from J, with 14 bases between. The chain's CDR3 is CASSLSGDLGQPQHF. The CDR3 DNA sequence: TGTGCCAGCAGCTTATCAGGGGATCTCGGTCAGCCCCAGCATTTT.

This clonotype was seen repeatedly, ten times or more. CDR3 nucleotide sequence: TGTGCCAGCAGTTACGGGCTGTACGAGCAGTACTTC. It yields the protein CASSYGLYEQYF. This sequence joins TRBV6-6 and TRBJ2-7; D unclear. V lost 2 bases and J 4 bases, leaving 6 bases between the germline ends. Germline loops: CDR1 MNHNY, CDR2 SVGAGI (reference sequence). This CDR3 spans 12 amino acids.

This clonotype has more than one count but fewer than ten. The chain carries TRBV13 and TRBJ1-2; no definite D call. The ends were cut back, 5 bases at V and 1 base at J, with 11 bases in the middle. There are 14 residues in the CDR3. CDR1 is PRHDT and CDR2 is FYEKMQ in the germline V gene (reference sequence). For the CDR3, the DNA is TGTGCCAGCAGCGAGGGATTACTTAACTATGGCTACACCTTC. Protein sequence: CASSEGLLNYGYTF.

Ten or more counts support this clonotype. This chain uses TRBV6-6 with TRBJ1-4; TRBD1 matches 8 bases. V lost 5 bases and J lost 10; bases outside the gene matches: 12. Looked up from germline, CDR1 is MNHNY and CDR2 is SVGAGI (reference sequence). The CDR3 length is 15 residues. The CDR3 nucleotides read TGTGCCAGCAGTCCTATGGACAGGGACAGTGGAAAACTGTTTTTT. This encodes CASSPMDRDSGKLFF.

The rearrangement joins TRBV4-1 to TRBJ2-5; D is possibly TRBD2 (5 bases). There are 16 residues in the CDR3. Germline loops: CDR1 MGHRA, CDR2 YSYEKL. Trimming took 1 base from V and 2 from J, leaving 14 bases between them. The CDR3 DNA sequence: TGCGCCAGCAGCCAAGGGGGAGAGCGACGTCAAGAGACCCAGTACTTC. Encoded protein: CASSQGGERRQETQYF.

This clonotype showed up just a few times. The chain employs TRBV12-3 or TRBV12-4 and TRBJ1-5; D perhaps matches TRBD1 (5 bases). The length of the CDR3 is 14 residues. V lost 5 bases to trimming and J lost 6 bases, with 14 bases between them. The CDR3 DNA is TGTGCCAGCAGTCCCGACCAGGGTGGTCAGCCCCAGCATTTT. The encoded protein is CASSPDQGGQPQHF.